Sequencing of this T cell receptor beta chain was carried out in a study of OX40 agonist ivuxolimab in advanced cancers. Turning to the study itself: Patients took ivuxolimab, an agonistic anti-OX40 (CD134) antibody. Study outcomes and limitations: In a subset of nonresponders, normalized T-cell clonal expansion was also low. Within 6 weeks, CD4+ and CD8+ blood T cells expanded clonally at 0.1 to 3.0 mg/kg. More expanded clones were found, on average, in CD8+ than in CD4+ T cells.

Sequencing used immunoSEQ multiplex PCR; TCRdb keeps in-frame clones, though not all of them. The sample records some 74,000 clones, about 82% being singletons. As to this clone: The antigen remains undetermined.

The CDR3 runs to 15 residues. Germline V gene sequence: CDR1 SGHNT, CDR2 YENEEA. V was pared by 6 bases and J by 2 bases, with 4 bases of the junction left unmatched. The material sequenced was CD4+ or CD8+ T cells sorted from blood, taken in a trial of the OX40 agonist ivuxolimab. The TCR originated in an adult with an advanced solid tumor such as melanoma, head and neck, liver or kidney cancer. This rearrangement joins TRBV11-3 to TRBJ1-6; 7 positions agree with TRBD1. The CDR3 DNA reads TGTGCCAGCAGGCCAGGGGGGCCCTATAATTCACCCCTCCACTTT. It codes for CASRPGGPYNSPLHF.